The 7 T cell receptor beta chains below were found in one sample sequenced in a study of glioma-infiltrating T cells. Amplification of TCR alpha and beta CDR3 regions from RNA used iRepertoire nested multiplex PCR. TCRdb itself ran the multiplex PCR reads through MiXCR, one entry per CDR3 protein. The table shows approximately 190,000 distinct CDR3 sequences, with about 31% occurring only once. Sequenced: glioma tissue, nonneoplastic brain tissue, or PBMCs (not recorded which). All receptors come from a human donor with low-grade glioma or glioblastoma, undergoing nonglioma brain surgery, or in good health (not recorded which).

This clonotype occurred many times. The rearrangement links TRBV2 to TRBJ1-2; D unresolved. V was pared by 5 bases and J by 12 bases, with 13 bases between. Germline-derived CDR1 and CDR2 are SNHLY and FYNNEI. The CDR3 totals 11 residues. CDR3 region: CASSSRQVHTF. The CDR3 coding sequence is TGTGCCAGCAGTTCCCGGCAGGTTCACACCTTC.

The rearrangement uses TRBV7-2 and TRBJ2-3, with TRBD2 matching over 10 bases. The J segment lost 2 bases and the V segment lost 2 bases, leaving 7 bases of the junction unmatched. The CDR3 loop spans 17 amino acids. Germline loops: CDR1 SGHTA, CDR2 FQGNSA. The DNA for the CDR3 is TGTGCCAGCAGCTTACGATCTAGCGGGAGCCCCACAGATACGCAGTATTTT. Its translation is CASSLRSSGSPTDTQYF.

The genes are TRBV24-1 and TRBJ2-7, with a weak D call TRBD1 (5 bases). CDR3 size: 13 residues. Germline V gene data show CDR1 as KGHDR and CDR2 as SFDVKD. V was pared by 4 bases and J by 6 bases, with 12 bases between. The CDR3: CATSEDKFCEQYF. CDR3 in DNA: TGTGCCACCAGTGAGGACAAGTTCTGCGAGCAGTACTTC.

Many counts were recorded for this clonotype. V is TRBV20-1 and J is TRBJ2-7; D is perhaps TRBD2 (6 bases). The length of the CDR3 is 13 residues. The ends were cut back, 3 bases at V and 4 bases at J, with 13 bases in the middle. Germline CDR1 reads DFQATT; CDR2 reads SNEGSKA (reference sequence). The CDR3 reads CSASWDSRYEQYF. CDR3 nucleotide sequence: TGCAGTGCTAGTTGGGACTCGAGGTACGAGCAGTACTTC.

V and J are TRBV10-3 and TRBJ2-3, with 10 bases that match TRBD1. Germline V gives CDR1 ENHRY, CDR2 SYGVKD. The CDR3 extends over 15 amino acids. Trimming cost V 0 bases and J 4 bases; bases outside gene matches: 1. CDR3 loop: CAISESTGGADTQYF. The DNA for the CDR3 is TGTGCCATCAGTGAGTCGACAGGGGGCGCAGATACGCAGTATTTT.

The chain employs TRBV6-2 or TRBV6-3 and TRBJ1-1, with D unclear. With 4 bases removed from V and 1 base from J, the gap between germline ends came to 13 bases. Germline loops: CDR1 MNHEY, CDR2 SVGEGT. The CDR3 runs 15 residues. The CDR3 nucleotides are TGTGCCAGCAGTTCCGAGCAACATGGGAACACTGAAGCTTTCTTT. It encodes CASSSEQHGNTEAFF.

By its share, this clonotype is medium-sized (0.01 to 0.1%). The J gene is TRBJ2-1, the V gene TRBV6-2 or TRBV6-3; D gene ambiguous. Germline V gene sequence: CDR1 MNHEY, CDR2 SVGEGT. V was cut by 9 bases and J by 8 bases, with 23 bases left in between. CDR3 length equals 15 residues. CDR3 residues: CASKPASVTMDEQFF. The CDR3 nucleotides are TGTGCCAGTAAACCTGCCAGCGTAACTATGGATGAGCAGTTCTTC.